Listed here are 24 T cell receptor beta chains from one sample, sequenced in a study of Graves' ophthalmopathy and Graves' hyperthyroidism. RNA transcripts provided the template for amplifying TCR beta CDR3 regions. First-round RT-PCR employed HTBI primers, with a second-round multiplex PCR after it. One entry per CDR3 protein, called by TCRdb with MiXCR from the multiplex PCR reads. The sample carries more than 45,000 distinct CDR3 sequences, over 45% recorded once. The sequenced material came from peripheral blood. These receptors were taken from an adult man with Graves' ophthalmopathy.

This sequence joins TRBV19 and TRBJ1-1; TRBD1 matches at 8 bases. The junction had 14 bases not matched to a gene; V was cut back by 7 bases and J by 7 bases. This CDR3 is 15 amino acids long. Germline CDR1 LNHDA, CDR2 SQIVND (reference sequence). The CDR3 coding sequence is TGTGCCAGTATAAAGACAGGGGATGCGAGGGTTGAAGCTTTCTTT. This sequence encodes CASIKTGDARVEAFF.

This clonotype was recorded once. J is TRBJ1-2 and V is TRBV20-1; D remains unclear. Between the trimmed V and J ends, which lost 1 base and 9 bases, there was a span of 6 bases. Germline V gene data show CDR1 as DFQATT and CDR2 as SNEGSKA (reference sequence). The CDR3 is 10 amino acids. The CDR3 coding sequence is TGCAGTGCTAGAGTGGGCCGCTACACCTTC. Amino acid sequence: CSARVGRYTF.

This clonotype was seen a handful of times. The chain combines TRBV11-3 with TRBJ2-1; D not resolved. CDR1 SGHNT and CDR2 YENEEA come from the germline V gene. CDR3 length: 14 amino acids. V lost 0 bases and J lost 5, with 8 bases in between. CDR3 in amino acids: CASSLEFEDNEQFF. The CDR3 DNA reads TGTGCCAGCAGCTTAGAGTTTGAAGACAATGAGCAGTTCTTC.

The chain employs TRBV28 and TRBJ2-7; D is tentatively TRBD1 or TRBD2 (5 bases each). Germline CDR1 MDHEN, CDR2 SYDVKM. V was cut by 8 bases and J by 3 bases, with 14 bases left in between. CDR3 length: 13 residues. The CDR3 DNA follows: TGTGCCAGCCATTTGGATGGGGGCTACGAGCAGTACTTC. It translates to CASHLDGGYEQYF.

This clonotype was seen ten or more times. The chain recombines TRBV7-6 with TRBJ2-5, with D maybe TRBD1 (9 bases). The CDR3 extends over 18 amino acids. Germline-derived CDR1 and CDR2 are SGHVS and FNYEAQ. With 4 bases removed from V and 3 bases from J, the gap between germline ends came to 24 bases. CDR3 amino acids: CASSSLQGARGGKETQYF. The CDR3 bases are TGTGCCAGCAGCTCCCTACAGGGGGCCCGGGGGGGGAAAGAGACCCAGTACTTC.

This clonotype was observed many times. The chain uses TRBV5-8 and TRBJ2-2; 8 bases align to TRBD2. V dropped 4 bases and J dropped 5; count of bases not matched to a gene: 10. From germline, CDR1 is SGHTS and CDR2 YDEGEE. The CDR3 is 16 residues long. The CDR3 bases are TGTGCCAGCAGCACCGGGACTAGAGGCACGACCGGGGAGCTGTTTTTT. Translated: CASSTGTRGTTGELFF.

The genes are TRBV4-1 and TRBJ2-2, with TRBD1 matching over 7 bases. The CDR3 contains 17 residues. Germline trimming cut 4 bases from V and 6 bases from J; bases unmatched to any gene: 14. The V gene's germline CDR1 is MGHRA and CDR2 YSYEKL. Here the CDR3 reads CASSLRQGRAKSGELFF. The DNA of the CDR3 is TGCGCCAGCAGCCTCCGACAGGGAAGGGCCAAATCCGGGGAGCTGTTTTTT.

This clonotype was observed at least ten times. The rearrangement uses TRBV12-3 or TRBV12-4 and TRBJ1-1; 9 bases align to TRBD1. The V gene end was trimmed by 7 bases and the J gene end by 8 bases; junction bases not matched to a gene: 11. The CDR3 length is 14 residues. The chain's CDR3 is CASTTGTGNEEAFF. CDR3 DNA: TGTGCCAGCACCACCGGGACAGGGAATGAGGAAGCTTTCTTT.

This sequence joins TRBV7-9 and TRBJ2-3; D might be TRBD2 (5 bases). This CDR3 region has 13 residues. V was shortened by 0 bases and J by 5 bases, with 6 bases between the two germline ends. Germline V gives CDR1 SEHNR, CDR2 FQNEAQ (reference sequence). CDR3 nucleotides: TGTGCCAGCAGCTTAGCGGGAGAAGATACGCAGTATTTT. As protein: CASSLAGEDTQYF. The entire variable domain, with the rest obtained from reference TRBV7-9 and TRBJ2-3, is as follows: DTGVSQNPRHKITKRGQNVTFRCDPISEHNRLYWYRQTLGQGPEFLTYFQNEAQLEKSRLLSDRFSAERPKGSFSTLEIQRTEQGDSAMYLCASSLAGEDTQYFGPGTRLTVL.

Concerning this clonotype itself: One end of the junction fails to match germline, which may point to a read error. V and J are TRBV2 and TRBJ2-1; perhaps TRBD1 as D (5 bases). This CDR3 spans 15 amino acids. Germline CDR1 is SNHLY and CDR2 is FYNNEI. This CDR3 is CASSHVDPGYNEQFF. As DNA, the CDR3 is TGCGCCAGCAGCCATGTAGATCCAGGGTACAATGAGCAGTTCTTC.

This chain joins TRBV20-1 and TRBJ2-3; 12 nucleotides line up with TRBD2. From germline, CDR1 is DFQATT and CDR2 SNEGSKA (reference sequence). V was clipped by 1 base and J by 8 bases; unmatched bases: 16. The CDR3 runs 18 residues. The CDR3 bases are TGCAGTGCTAGAGCCGCGGGACTAGCGGGTCCCACAGATGGTACGCAGTATTTT. This translates into CSARAAGLAGPTDGTQYF.

This clonotype is medium-sized. This sequence joins TRBV29-1 and TRBJ2-1, with unresolved D. Germline loops: CDR1 SQVTM, CDR2 ANQGSEA. The CDR3 covers 14 residues. Trimming removed 6 bases at V and 6 bases at J, with 18 bases between. The CDR3 region is CSVLLPPQRNEQFF. Here the CDR3 DNA reads TGCAGCGTCCTGCTTCCACCGCAGCGCAATGAGCAGTTCTTC.

Concerning this clonotype: One end of the junction does not line up with germline, which may come from a read error. The chain recombines TRBV12-3 or TRBV12-4 with TRBJ2-7; the match to TRBD1 covers 8 bases. The CDR3 extends over 15 amino acids. In DNA, the CDR3 is TGTGCCAGCGGTTTGCAGGGGGCTAGGACCGGGGAGCTGTACTTC. Amino acid sequence: CASGLQGARTGELYF.

The chain has TRBV7-9 and TRBJ2-5, with 13 bases that match TRBD2. Germline V gene lookup returns CDR1 SEHNR and CDR2 FQNEAQ (reference sequence). There are 15 residues in the CDR3. The trim removed 5 bases at V and 4 bases at J, leaving 4 bases unmatched. This CDR3 is CASSATSGGGETQYF. CDR3 in DNA: TGTGCCAGCAGCGCCACTAGCGGGGGGGGAGAGACCCAGTACTTC.

This clonotype was seen more than once but under ten times. This chain links TRBV7-2 with TRBJ2-5; TRBD2 matches 8 bases. Germline V gene lookup returns CDR1 SGHTA and CDR2 FQGNSA. J gave up 4 bases and V 4 bases, and 8 bases lay outside the gene matches. The CDR3 contains 15 residues. The CDR3 loop reads CASSSAGVIGETQYF. Written as DNA, the CDR3 is TGTGCCAGCAGCTCAGCGGGAGTGATCGGAGAGACCCAGTACTTC.

J is TRBJ2-1 and V is TRBV7-3, with 9 bases matching TRBD2. Germline trimming cut 2 bases from V and 6 bases from J; bases unmatched to any gene: 5. There are 15 residues in the CDR3. Germline assignment: CDR1 SGHTA and CDR2 FQGTGA. The CDR3 here is CASSLGSGSGNEQFF. The CDR3 nucleotides read TGTGCCAGCAGCTTAGGTAGCGGGAGCGGCAATGAGCAGTTCTTC.

A note on this clonotype: An end of the junction does not agree with germline; a read error may underlie this. The chain is built from TRBV7-2 and TRBJ2-2; 11 bases line up with TRBD2. CDR3 size: 16 residues. CDR1 is SGHTA, CDR2 FQGNSA, per germline. The CDR3 sequence is CVSSLDSGGVGGELFF. The CDR3 DNA is TGTGTCAGCAGCTTGGATAGCGGGGGGGTTGGCGGGGAGCTGTTTTTT.

This clonotype was seen at least ten times. This CDR3 is CASSELARGEVENEQFF. CDR3 sequence (DNA): TGTGCCAGCAGTGAATTAGCCAGGGGGGAAGTAGAGAATGAGCAGTTCTTC. The J gene is TRBJ2-1, the V gene TRBV25-1, with D possibly TRBD1 on 7 matching bases. CDR1 is MGHDK and CDR2 is SYGVNS in the germline V gene. The CDR3 totals 17 residues. Deletions cut 1 base from V and 7 bases from J, with 20 bases between.

As for this clonotype: One end of the junction is discordant with germline, which a read error may explain. This chain joins TRBV5-4 and TRBJ2-3; no clear D gene. Germline V gives CDR1 SGHNT, CDR2 YYREEE (reference sequence). This CDR3 spans 13 amino acids. The CDR3 here is CTSSRVEPDTLYF. DNA for the CDR3: TGTACCAGCAGCCGAGTAGAGCCAGATACGCTGTATTTT.

The chain has TRBV2 and TRBJ1-6; the match to TRBD1 covers 8 bases. The length of the CDR3 is 14 residues. V dropped 5 bases and J dropped 10; count of bases not matched to a gene: 7. Germline values: CDR1 SNHLY, CDR2 FYNNEI. The CDR3 spells CASSQKTGESPLHF. The CDR3 DNA reads TGTGCCAGCAGTCAGAAGACAGGGGAATCACCCCTCCACTTT.

This clonotype rates as medium-sized. This rearrangement joins TRBV24-1 to TRBJ2-2; D gene ambiguous. The CDR3 runs 12 residues. V lost 5 bases and J 7 bases, leaving 7 bases between the germline ends. CDR1 KGHDR and CDR2 SFDVKD come from the germline V gene. The CDR3 loop is CATSGLSGELFF. The CDR3 nucleotides read TGTGCCACCAGTGGGCTGAGCGGGGAGCTGTTTTTT.

Comments on this clonotype: A read error is possible here, since a much larger clone lies one base away. The V call is TRBV29-1, the J call TRBJ2-7, with D perhaps matching TRBD2 (5 bases). Germline V gene data show CDR1 as SQVTM and CDR2 as ANQGSEA. Trimming stripped 6 bases from V and 3 bases from J, with 15 bases between. The CDR3 covers 13 residues. CDR3 DNA sequence: TGCAGCGTGGTAGAGGGCGCTCACTACGAGCAGTACTTC. Translated, it gives CSVVEGAHYEQYF.

V is TRBV28 and J is TRBJ2-7; 7 nucleotides align to TRBD2. V shed 6 bases and J 2 bases; nucleotides not matched to a gene: 1. CDR1 is MDHEN and CDR2 is SYDVKM in the germline V gene. The CDR3 runs to 12 residues. The CDR3 nucleotides are TGTGCCAGCAGAACTAGCGCCTACGAGCAGTACTTC. Protein sequence: CASRTSAYEQYF. Full variable domain (missing parts from reference TRBV28 and TRBJ2-7): DVKVTQSSRYLVKRTGEKVFLECVQDMDHENMFWYRQDPGLGLRLIYFSYDVKMKEKGDIPEGYSVSREKKERFSLILESASTNQTSMYLCASRTSAYEQYFGPGTRLTVT.

CDR3 loop: CASSLASYNEQFF. In DNA, the CDR3 is TGTGCCAGCAGCTTGGCGAGTTACAATGAGCAGTTCTTC. This chain uses TRBV5-4 with TRBJ2-1; no definite D call. With 0 bases removed from V and 4 bases from J, the gap between germline ends came to 5 bases. CDR3 size: 13 residues. Germline CDR1 and CDR2: SGHNT and YYREEE (reference sequence).